The clone carrying this TCR beta chain came up a few times. J gave up 5 bases and V 2 bases, and 8 bases lay outside the gene matches. From germline, CDR1 is SGHTA and CDR2 FQGTGA. CDR3 length: 16 amino acids. Using its own MiXCR run on the RT-PCR reads, TCRdb lists one record per CDR3 protein. The sample consists of hundreds of thousands of distinct CDR3 sequences, approximately 15% of them appearing once. This sequence joins TRBV7-3 and TRBJ1-1, with TRBD1 identical over 10 bases. This clonotype was sampled from a female donor in good health, serving as a healthy control. Sample: memory CD4+ T cells from blood. CDR3 coding DNA: TGTGCCAGCAGCTTAGGGGACAGGGGACCGGGAACTGAAGCTTTCTTT. It encodes CASSLGDRGPGTEAFF.